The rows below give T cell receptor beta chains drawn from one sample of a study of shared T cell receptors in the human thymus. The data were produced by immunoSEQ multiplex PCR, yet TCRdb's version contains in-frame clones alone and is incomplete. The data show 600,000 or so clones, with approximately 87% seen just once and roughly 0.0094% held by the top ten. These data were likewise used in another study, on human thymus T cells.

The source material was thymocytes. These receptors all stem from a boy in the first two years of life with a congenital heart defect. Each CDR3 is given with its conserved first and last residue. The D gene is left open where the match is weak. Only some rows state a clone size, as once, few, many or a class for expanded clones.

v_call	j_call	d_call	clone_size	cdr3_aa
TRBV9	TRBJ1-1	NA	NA	CASSAPGGRDTEAFF
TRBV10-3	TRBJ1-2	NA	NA	CAIATAQKANYGYTF
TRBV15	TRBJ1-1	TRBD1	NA	CATSRGPDRWANTEAFF
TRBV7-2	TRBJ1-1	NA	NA	CASRNRRGNTEAFF
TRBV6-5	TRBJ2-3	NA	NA	CASKEDSTDTQYF
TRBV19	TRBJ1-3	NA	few	CASNSGSGNTIYF
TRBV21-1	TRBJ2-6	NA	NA	CASSNGQGIRSASGANVLTF
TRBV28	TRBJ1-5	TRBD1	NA	CASSPTVQGAKQPQHF
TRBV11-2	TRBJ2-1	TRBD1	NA	CASSLPPAGTGDNEQFF
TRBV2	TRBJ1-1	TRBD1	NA	CASSEVQQGRRYTEAFF
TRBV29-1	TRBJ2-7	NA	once	CSVGTRRGIGSYEQYF
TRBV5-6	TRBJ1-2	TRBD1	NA	CASSLGQTGGADYGYTF
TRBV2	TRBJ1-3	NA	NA	CASSGQGSSGNTIYF
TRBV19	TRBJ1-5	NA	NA	CASIRTGGARNQPQHF
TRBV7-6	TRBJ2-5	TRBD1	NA	CASSPRGGQGDQETQYF
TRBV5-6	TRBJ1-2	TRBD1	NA	CASSHRGISYGYTF
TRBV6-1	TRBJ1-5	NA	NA	CASTGENQPQHF
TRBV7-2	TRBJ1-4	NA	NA	CASSLIGVNEKLFF
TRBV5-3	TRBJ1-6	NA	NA	CARSLKRSPLHF